This section outlines one T cell receptor (beta chain) sequence together with its context. The data originate from a study of control samples from healthy donors and cancer patients. The protocol was immunoSEQ multiplex PCR, while the TCRdb copy is restricted to in-frame clones and leaves out a portion. The sample contains approximately 60,000 clones, roughly 90% of which appear only once. The CDR3 has 17 amino acids. V trimming: 8 bases; J trimming: 4 bases; junction bases outside the gene matches: 16. CDR1 and CDR2 (germline): SNHLY, FYNNEI. The rearrangement links TRBV2 to TRBJ1-5, with 8 bases aligning to TRBD1. Sequences were obtained from PBMCs. The TCR comes from a man between 25 and 39 years old with colorectal cancer. The CDR3 DNA reads TGTGCCAGCTCCTGGGGAACTGGTGGACAGGGAAATCAGCCCCAGCATTTT. Its protein product is CASSWGTGGQGNQPQHF.